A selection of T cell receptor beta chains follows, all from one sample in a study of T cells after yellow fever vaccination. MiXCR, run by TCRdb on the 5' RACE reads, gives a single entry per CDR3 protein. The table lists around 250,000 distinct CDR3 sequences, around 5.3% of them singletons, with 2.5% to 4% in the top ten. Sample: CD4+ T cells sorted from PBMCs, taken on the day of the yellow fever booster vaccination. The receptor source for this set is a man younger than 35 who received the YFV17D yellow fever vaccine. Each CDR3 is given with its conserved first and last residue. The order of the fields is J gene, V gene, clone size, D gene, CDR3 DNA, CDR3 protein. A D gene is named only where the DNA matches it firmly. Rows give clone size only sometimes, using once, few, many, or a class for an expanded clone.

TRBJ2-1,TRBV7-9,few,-,TGTGCCAGCAGCCCTCGTGGGGAAGGGGATGAGCAGTTCTTC,CASSPRGEGDEQFF
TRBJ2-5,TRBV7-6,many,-,TGTGCCAGCAGCGCCATTTTGACAGTCCAAGAGACCCAGTACTTC,CASSAILTVQETQYF
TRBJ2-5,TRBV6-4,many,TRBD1,TGTGCCAGCAGTGTTCGGACAGGGCGCCAAGAGACCCAGTACTTC,CASSVRTGRQETQYF
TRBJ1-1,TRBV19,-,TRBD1,TGTGCCAGTAGTATGGACAGGCGAGCCAACCGAGCTTTCTTT,CASSMDRRANRAFF
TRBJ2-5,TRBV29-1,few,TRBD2,TGCAGCGGCTGGGGAGGGAGGGGCGATCAAGAGACCCAGTACTTC,CSGWGGRGDQETQYF
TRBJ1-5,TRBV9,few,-,TGTGCCAGCAGCGTAGGGACCGGGGACCAGCCCCAGCATTTT,CASSVGTGDQPQHF
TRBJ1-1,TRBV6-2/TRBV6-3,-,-,TGTGCCAGCAGAGCACACCGGGGGGGAAACACTGAAGCTTTCTTT,CASRAHRGGNTEAFF
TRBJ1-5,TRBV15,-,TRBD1,TGTGCCACCAGCACGCTCAGGACAGGGGCAAATCAGCCCCAGCATTTT,CATSTLRTGANQPQHF
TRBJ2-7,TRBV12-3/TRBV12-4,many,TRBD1,TGTGCCAGCAGTTTGGGCAGGGGGAGCTCCTACGAGCAGTACTTC,CASSLGRGSSYEQYF
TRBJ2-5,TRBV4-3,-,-,TGCGCCAGCAGCCAAGATTTGGCCAAAGAGACCCAGTACTTC,CASSQDLAKETQYF
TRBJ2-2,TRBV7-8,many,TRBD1,TGTGCCAGCAGCTTAGCGTTGTGGGACAGTCGTTTCGCTGGCGGGGAGCTGTTTTTT,CASSLALWDSRFAGGELFF
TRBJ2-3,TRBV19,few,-,TGTGCCAGTAGTGGGCTTACCAGGCGACGACCCACAGATACGCAGTATTTT,CASSGLTRRRPTDTQYF
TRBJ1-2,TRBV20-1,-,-,TGCAGTGCTAGGGGGGGTACAGTCTATGGCTACACCTTC,CSARGGTVYGYTF
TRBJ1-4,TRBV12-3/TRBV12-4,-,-,TGTGCCAGCAGCCCCGGACAGATTAATGAAAAACTGTTTTTT,CASSPGQINEKLFF
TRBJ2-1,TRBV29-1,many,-,TGCAGCTCTGGGGGGAGCTCCTACAATGAGCAGTTCTTC,CSSGGSSYNEQFF
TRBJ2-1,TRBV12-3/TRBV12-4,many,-,TGTGCCAGCACCCCGGGTAGTCGCCAGTTCTTC,CASTPGSRQFF
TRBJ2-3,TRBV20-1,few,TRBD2,TGCAGTGCGAGCGGACTAGCGGGGGGGCTAAGCACAGATACGCAGTATTTT,CSASGLAGGLSTDTQYF
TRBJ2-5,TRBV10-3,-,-,TGTGCCATGAGCTCAGCGTTGTACCAAGAGACCCAGTACTTC,CAMSSALYQETQYF
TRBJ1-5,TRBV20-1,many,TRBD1,TGCAGTGCACAGGGGGGCAATCAGCCCCAGCATTTT,CSAQGGNQPQHF
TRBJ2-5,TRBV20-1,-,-,TGCAGTGCTAGTGTATGGCAAGAGACCCAGTACTTC,CSASVWQETQYF
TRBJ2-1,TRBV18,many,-,TGTGCCAGCTCACGATTTGAGCCGAGAGGCGGGGCGTTCTTC,CASSRFEPRGGAFF
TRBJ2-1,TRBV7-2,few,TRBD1,TGTGCCAGCAGACCCAACAGGGGTTCTTCGGATGAGCAGTTCTTC,CASRPNRGSSDEQFF
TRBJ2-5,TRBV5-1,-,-,TGCGCCAGCAGCTTGTGGCAGGGGATGGGGGAGACCCAGTACTTC,CASSLWQGMGETQYF
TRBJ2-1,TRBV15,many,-,TGTGCCACCAGCAGATCGTTTGACAATGAGCAGTTCTTC,CATSRSFDNEQFF
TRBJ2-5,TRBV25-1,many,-,TGTGCCAGCAGTGAAGCGGGCTTTCAAGAGACCCAGTACTTC,CASSEAGFQETQYF
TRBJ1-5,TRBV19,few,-,TGTGCCAGTAGTATACGAGCAAATCAGCCCCAGCATTTT,CASSIRANQPQHF